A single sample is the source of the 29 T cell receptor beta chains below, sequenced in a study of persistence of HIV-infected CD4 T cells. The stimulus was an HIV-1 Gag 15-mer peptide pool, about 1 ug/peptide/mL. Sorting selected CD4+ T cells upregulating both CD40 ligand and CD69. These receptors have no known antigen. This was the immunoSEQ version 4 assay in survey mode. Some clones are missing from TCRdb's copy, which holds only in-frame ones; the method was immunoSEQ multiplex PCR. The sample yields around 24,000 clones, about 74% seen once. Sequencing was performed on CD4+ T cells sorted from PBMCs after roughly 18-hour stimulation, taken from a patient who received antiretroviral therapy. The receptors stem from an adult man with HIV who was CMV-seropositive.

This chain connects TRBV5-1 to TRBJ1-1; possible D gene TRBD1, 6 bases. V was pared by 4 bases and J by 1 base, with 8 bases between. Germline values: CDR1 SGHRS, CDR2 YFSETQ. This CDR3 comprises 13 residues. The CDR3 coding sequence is TGCGCCAGCAGCAGGGGACAGAACACTGAAGCTTTCTTT. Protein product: CASSRGQNTEAFF.

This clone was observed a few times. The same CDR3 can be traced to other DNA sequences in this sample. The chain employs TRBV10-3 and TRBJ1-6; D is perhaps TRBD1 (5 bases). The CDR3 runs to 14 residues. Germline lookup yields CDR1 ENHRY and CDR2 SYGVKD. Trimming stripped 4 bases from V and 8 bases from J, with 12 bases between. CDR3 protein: CAISVRGEDSPLHF. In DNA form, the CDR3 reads TGTGCCATCAGTGTGCGGGGGGAGGATTCACCCCTCCACTTT.

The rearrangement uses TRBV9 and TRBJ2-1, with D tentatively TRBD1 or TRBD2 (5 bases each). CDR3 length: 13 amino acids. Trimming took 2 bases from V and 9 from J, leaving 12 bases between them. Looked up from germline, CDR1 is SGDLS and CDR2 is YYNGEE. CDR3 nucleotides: TGTGCCAGCAGCGTGGACATTGCGGGTGAGCAGTTCTTC. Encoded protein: CASSVDIAGEQFF.

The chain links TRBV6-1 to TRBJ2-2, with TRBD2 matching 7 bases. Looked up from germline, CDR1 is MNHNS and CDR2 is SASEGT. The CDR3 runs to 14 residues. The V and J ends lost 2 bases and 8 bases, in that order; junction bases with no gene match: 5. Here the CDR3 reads CASSENGGIGELFF. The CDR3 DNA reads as TGTGCCAGCAGTGAAAACGGGGGGATTGGGGAGCTGTTTTTT.

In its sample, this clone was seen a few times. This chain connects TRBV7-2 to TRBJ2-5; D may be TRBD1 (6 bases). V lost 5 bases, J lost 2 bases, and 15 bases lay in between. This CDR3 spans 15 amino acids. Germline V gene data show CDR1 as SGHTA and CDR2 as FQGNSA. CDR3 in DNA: TGTGCCAGCAGCCCGGACAGAGCCAGGCAAGAGACCCAGTACTTC. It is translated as CASSPDRARQETQYF.

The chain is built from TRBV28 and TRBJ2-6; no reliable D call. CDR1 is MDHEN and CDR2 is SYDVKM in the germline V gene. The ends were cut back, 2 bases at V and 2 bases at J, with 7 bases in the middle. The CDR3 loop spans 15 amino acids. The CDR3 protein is CASSLGLPGANVLTF. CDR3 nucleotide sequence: TGTGCCAGCAGTTTAGGGTTACCTGGGGCCAACGTCCTGACTTTC. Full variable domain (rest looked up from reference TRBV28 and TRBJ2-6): DVKVTQSSRYLVKRTGEKVFLECVQDMDHENMFWYRQDPGLGLRLIYFSYDVKMKEKGDIPEGYSVSREKKERFSLILESASTNQTSMYLCASSLGLPGANVLTFGAGSRLTVL.

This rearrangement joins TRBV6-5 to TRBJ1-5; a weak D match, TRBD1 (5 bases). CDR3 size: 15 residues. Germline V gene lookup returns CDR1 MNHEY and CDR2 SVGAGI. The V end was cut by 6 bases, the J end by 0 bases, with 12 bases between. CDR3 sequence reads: CASSSRGDSNQPQHF. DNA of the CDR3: TGTGCCAGCAGCTCTCGGGGGGATAGCAATCAGCCCCAGCATTTT.

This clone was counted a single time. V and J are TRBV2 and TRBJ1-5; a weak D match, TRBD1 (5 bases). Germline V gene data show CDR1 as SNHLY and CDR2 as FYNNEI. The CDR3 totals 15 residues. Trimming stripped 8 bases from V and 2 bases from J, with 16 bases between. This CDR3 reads CASGPIGTRNQPQHF. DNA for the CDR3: TGTGCCAGCGGCCCAATCGGGACGCGCAATCAGCCCCAGCATTTT.

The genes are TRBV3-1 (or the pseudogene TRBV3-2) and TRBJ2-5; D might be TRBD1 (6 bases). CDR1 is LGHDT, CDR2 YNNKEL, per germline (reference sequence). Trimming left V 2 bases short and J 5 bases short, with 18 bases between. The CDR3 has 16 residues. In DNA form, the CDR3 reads TGTGCCAGCAGCCAAAGGTCGAGCAGGGGAAGGGAGACCCAGTACTTC. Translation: CASSQRSSRGRETQYF.

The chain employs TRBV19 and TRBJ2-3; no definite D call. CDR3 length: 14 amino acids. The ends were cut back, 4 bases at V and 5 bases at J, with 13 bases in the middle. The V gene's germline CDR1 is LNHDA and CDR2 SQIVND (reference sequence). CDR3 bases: TGTGCCAGTAGTACCTACGGAACTAAAGATACGCAGTATTTT. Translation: CASSTYGTKDTQYF.

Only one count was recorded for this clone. CDR3 in DNA: TGCAGTGCTAGTGGACAGGGCGACACAGATACGCAGTATTTT. Protein sequence: CSASGQGDTDTQYF. The rearrangement links TRBV20-1 to TRBJ2-3, with 8 bases fitting TRBD1. With 3 bases clipped from V and 2 bases from J, the junction kept 4 bases outside the gene matches. Germline values: CDR1 DFQATT, CDR2 SNEGSKA (reference sequence). CDR3 length: 14 amino acids.

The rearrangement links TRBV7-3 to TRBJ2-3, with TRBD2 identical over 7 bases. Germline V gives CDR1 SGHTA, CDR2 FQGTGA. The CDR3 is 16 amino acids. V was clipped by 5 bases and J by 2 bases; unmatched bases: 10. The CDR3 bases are TGTGCCAGCAGCCCAGCGGGGCTAGCGGTCACAGATACGCAGTATTTT. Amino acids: CASSPAGLAVTDTQYF.

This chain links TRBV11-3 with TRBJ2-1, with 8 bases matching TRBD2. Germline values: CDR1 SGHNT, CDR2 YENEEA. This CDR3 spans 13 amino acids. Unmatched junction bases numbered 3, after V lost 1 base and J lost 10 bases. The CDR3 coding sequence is TGTGCCAGCAGCTTAGTTGTAGCGGGGGAGCAGTTCTTC. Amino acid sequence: CASSLVVAGEQFF.

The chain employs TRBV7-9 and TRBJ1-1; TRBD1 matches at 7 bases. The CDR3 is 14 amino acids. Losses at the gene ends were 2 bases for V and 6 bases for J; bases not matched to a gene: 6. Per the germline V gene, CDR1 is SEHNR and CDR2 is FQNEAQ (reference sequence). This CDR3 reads CASSLSDRRAEAFF. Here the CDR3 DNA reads TGTGCCAGCAGCTTATCGGACAGGCGAGCTGAAGCTTTCTTT.

The CDR3 sequence: CASRYTEGFHEQYF. The CDR3 coding sequence is TGCGCCAGCAGATACACGGAAGGGTTCCACGAGCAGTACTTC. The gene calls are TRBV10-2 and TRBJ2-7; no clear D. V lost 6 bases, J lost 5 bases, and 17 bases lay in between. In germline, CDR1 is WSHSY, CDR2 SAAADI. The length of the CDR3 is 14 residues.

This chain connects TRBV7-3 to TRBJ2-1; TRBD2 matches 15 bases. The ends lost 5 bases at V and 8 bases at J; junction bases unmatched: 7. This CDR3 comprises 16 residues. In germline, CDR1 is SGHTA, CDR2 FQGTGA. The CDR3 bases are TGTGCCAGCAGCAAAAGGACTAGCGGGGGGGCGGATGAGCAGTTCTTC. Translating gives CASSKRTSGGADEQFF.

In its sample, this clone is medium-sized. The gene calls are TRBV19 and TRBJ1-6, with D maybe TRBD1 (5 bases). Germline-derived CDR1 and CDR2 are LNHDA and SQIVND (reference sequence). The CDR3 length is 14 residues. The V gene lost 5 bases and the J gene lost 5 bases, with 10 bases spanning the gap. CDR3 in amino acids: CASSVRQNNSPLHF. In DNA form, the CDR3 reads TGTGCCAGTAGTGTGAGACAGAATAATTCACCCCTCCACTTT.

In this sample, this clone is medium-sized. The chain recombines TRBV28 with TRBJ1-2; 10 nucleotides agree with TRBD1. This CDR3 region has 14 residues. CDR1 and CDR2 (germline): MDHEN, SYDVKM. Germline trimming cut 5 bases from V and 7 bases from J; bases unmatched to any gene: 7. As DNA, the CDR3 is TGTGCCAGCAGTGTGGACAGGGGGACGGGTGGCTACACCTTC. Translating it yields CASSVDRGTGGYTF.

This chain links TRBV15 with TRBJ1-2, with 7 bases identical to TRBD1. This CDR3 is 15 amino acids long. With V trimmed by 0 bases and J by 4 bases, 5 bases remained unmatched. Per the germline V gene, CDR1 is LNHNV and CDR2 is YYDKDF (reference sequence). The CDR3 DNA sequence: TGTGCCACCAGCAGAGATAGGGGACAGATCTATGGCTACACCTTC. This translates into CATSRDRGQIYGYTF. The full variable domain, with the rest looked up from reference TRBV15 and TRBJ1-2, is DAMVIQNPRYQVTQFGKPVTLSCSQTLNHNVMYWYQQKSSQAPKLLFHYYDKDFNNEADTPDNFQSRRPNTSFCFLDIRSPGLGDTAMYLCATSRDRGQIYGYTFGSGTRLTVV.

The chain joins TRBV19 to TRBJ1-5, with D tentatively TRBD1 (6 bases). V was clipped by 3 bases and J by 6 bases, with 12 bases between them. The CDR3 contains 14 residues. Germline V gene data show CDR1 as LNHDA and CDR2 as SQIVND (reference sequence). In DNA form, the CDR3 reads TGTGCCAGTAGTATCGTCACAGGGAGTCAGCCCCAGCATTTT. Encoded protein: CASSIVTGSQPQHF.

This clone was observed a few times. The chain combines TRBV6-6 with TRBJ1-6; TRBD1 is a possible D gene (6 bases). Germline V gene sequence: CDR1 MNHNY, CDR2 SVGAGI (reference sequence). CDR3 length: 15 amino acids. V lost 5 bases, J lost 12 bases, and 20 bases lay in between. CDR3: CASSLAIRVGQPLHF. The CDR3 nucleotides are TGTGCCAGCAGTCTTGCTATAAGGGTGGGACAACCCCTCCACTTT.

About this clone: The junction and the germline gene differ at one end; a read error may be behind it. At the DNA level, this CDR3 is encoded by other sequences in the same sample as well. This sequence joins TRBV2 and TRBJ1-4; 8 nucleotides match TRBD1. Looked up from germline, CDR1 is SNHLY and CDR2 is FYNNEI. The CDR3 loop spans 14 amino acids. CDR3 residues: CASSEEGRGRVLFF. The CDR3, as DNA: TGTGCTAGCAGTGAAGAGGGCAGGGGGCGCGTACTGTTTTTT.

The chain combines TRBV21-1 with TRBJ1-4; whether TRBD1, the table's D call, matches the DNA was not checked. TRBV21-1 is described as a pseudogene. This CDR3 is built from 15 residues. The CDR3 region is CASSNRTGTNEKLFF. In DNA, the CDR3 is TGTGCCAGCAGCAATCGAACAGGGACTAATGAAAAACTGTTTTTT.

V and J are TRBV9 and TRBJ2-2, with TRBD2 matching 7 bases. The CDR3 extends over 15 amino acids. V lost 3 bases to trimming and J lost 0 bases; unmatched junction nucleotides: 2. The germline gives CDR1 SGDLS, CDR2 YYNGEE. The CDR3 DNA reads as TGTGCCAGCAGCGACGGGGGGACGAACACCGGGGAGCTGTTTTTT. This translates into CASSDGGTNTGELFF.

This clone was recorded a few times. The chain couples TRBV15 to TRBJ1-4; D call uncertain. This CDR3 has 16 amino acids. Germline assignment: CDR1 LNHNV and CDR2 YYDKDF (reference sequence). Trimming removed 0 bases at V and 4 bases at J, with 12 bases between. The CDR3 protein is CATSRDGEGHNEKLFF. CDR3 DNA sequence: TGTGCCACCAGCAGAGATGGGGAGGGCCATAATGAAAAACTGTTTTTT.

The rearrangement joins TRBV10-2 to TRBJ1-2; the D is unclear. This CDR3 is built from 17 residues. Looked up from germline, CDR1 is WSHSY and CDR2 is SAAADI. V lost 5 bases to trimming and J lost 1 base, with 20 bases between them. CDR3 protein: CASSLRQLGLNNYGYTF. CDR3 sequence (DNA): TGCGCCAGCAGTTTGAGACAACTGGGGTTAAATAACTATGGCTACACCTTC.

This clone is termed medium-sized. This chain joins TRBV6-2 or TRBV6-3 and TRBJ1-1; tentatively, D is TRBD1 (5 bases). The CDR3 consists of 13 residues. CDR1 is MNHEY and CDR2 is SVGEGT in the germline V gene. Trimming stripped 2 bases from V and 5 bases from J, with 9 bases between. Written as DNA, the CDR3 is TGTGCCAGCAGTTACGTAGCAGGGACTGAAGCTTTCTTT. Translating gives CASSYVAGTEAFF.

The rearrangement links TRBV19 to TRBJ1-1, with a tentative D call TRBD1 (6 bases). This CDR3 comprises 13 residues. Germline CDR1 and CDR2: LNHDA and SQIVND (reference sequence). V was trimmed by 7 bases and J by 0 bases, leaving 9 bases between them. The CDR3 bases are TGTGCCAGTAATCAGGGGATGAACACTGAAGCTTTCTTT. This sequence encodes CASNQGMNTEAFF.

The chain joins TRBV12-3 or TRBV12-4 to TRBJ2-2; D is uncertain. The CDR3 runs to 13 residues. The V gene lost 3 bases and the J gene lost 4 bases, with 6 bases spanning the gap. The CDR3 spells CASSFRSTGELFF. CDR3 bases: TGTGCCAGCAGTTTCCGATCCACCGGGGAGCTGTTTTTT.